Following are 26 T cell receptor beta chains from one sample sequenced in a study of CD8+ T cells in alopecia areata. RNA extraction and reverse transcription yielded cDNA as sequencing template. Using immunoSEQ multiplex PCR, the repertoire was profiled, and TCRdb retains in-frame clones only, with some absent. The top ten clones hold roughly 1.8% of a sample with approximately 280,000 clones, about three fifths of them seen once. Regarding treatment: oral pan-JAK inhibitor, 5-10 mg twice daily. The sequenced sample was CD4+ T cells sorted from blood, obtained at week 24, from a patient treated with tofacitinib. These receptors were taken from a human donor with alopecia areata.

This chain uses TRBV11-2 with TRBJ2-1; 10 nucleotides align to TRBD2. V gave up 3 bases and J gave up 10 bases; unmatched junction bases: 9. Germline V gene lookup returns CDR1 SGHAT and CDR2 FQNNGV. CDR3 length equals 15 residues. CDR3 sequence reads: CASSFSGGQRGEQFF. CDR3 bases: TGTGCCAGCAGCTTTAGCGGGGGGCAGAGGGGGGAGCAGTTCTTC.

The V and J genes are TRBV14 and TRBJ1-1, with TRBD1 matching over 8 bases. With V trimmed by 4 bases and J by 0 bases, 7 bases remained unmatched. The CDR3 sequence is 16 residues long. CDR1 is SGHDN, CDR2 FVKESK, per germline. This chain's CDR3 is CASSLRTGLVNTEAFF. The CDR3 DNA reads TGTGCCAGCAGCCTCAGGACAGGGTTGGTGAACACTGAAGCTTTCTTT. Using reference TRBV14 and TRBJ1-1 for the parts outside the CDR3, the full variable domain is EAGVTQFPSHSVIEKGQTVTLRCDPISGHDNLYWYRRVMGKEIKFLLHFVKESKQDESGMPNNRFLAERTGGTYSTLKVQPAELEDSGVYFCASSLRTGLVNTEAFFGQGTRLTVV.

V usage is TRBV23-1 and J usage is TRBJ1-1, with D possibly TRBD1 on 6 matching bases. Being an ORF, TRBV23-1 has a function that is uncertain. V lost 0 bases and J lost 6, with 20 bases in between. The CDR3 spans 17 residues. In nucleotides, the CDR3 is TGCGCCAGCAGTCAATCGTCTCGGGGCAGGGGTATGGCTGAAGCTTTCTTT. Translating gives CASSQSSRGRGMAEAFF.

This chain joins TRBV29-1 and TRBJ2-5; D unclear. Trimming removed 5 bases from V and 6 bases from J, with 16 bases in between. This CDR3 has 13 residues. The germline gives CDR1 SQVTM, CDR2 ANQGSEA. The CDR3 loop reads CSVFQEATQTQYF. The DNA for the CDR3 is TGCAGCGTTTTTCAGGAAGCTACTCAGACCCAGTACTTC.

The V gene is TRBV29-1, the J gene TRBJ2-5; no clear D gene. The germline gives CDR1 SQVTM, CDR2 ANQGSEA. This CDR3 contains 13 residues. Between the trimmed V and J ends, which lost 4 bases and 1 base, there was a span of 10 bases. The CDR3 sequence is CSVGASLQETQYF. In DNA, the CDR3 is TGCAGCGTTGGAGCCAGCCTCCAAGAGACCCAGTACTTC.

There are a few counts of this clone. The chain couples TRBV10-3 to TRBJ2-2; D remains ambiguous. The ends were cut back, 7 bases at V and 6 bases at J, with 6 bases in the middle. CDR3 length: 11 residues. Germline assignment: CDR1 ENHRY and CDR2 SYGVKD. CDR3 bases: TGTGCCATCATGGGTTCCGGGGAGCTGTTTTTT. Translation gives CAIMGSGELFF.

The table lists this clone with a few counts. The genes are TRBV11-2 and TRBJ1-6; 7 nucleotides match TRBD1. The trim removed 5 bases at V and 10 bases at J, leaving 8 bases unmatched. Germline V CDR1 and CDR2: SGHAT, FQNNGV. The CDR3 contains 14 residues. CDR3 residues: CASSQGTASSPLHF. The CDR3 nucleotides are TGTGCCAGCAGCCAAGGGACAGCCAGCTCACCCCTCCACTTT. Full variable domain (rest looked up from reference TRBV11-2 and TRBJ1-6): EAGVAQSPRYKIIEKRQSVAFWCNPISGHATLYWYQQILGQGPKLLIQFQNNGVVDDSQLPKDRFSAERLKGVDSTLKIQPAKLEDSAVYLCASSQGTASSPLHFGNGTRLTVT.

V and J are TRBV7-8 and TRBJ1-5, with 10 bases aligning to TRBD1. Unmatched junction bases numbered 19, after V lost 5 bases and J lost 0 bases. The CDR3 is 21 residues long. CDR1 SGHVS and CDR2 FQNEAQ come from the germline V gene. This CDR3 is CASSPTSPTGGSLSSNQPQHF. The CDR3 coding sequence is TGTGCCAGCAGCCCCACCTCCCCGACAGGGGGCAGCCTTAGTAGCAATCAGCCCCAGCATTTT.

This clone appeared a few times. Given a far larger clone just one base away, this is likely a sequencing read error. J is TRBJ2-5 and V is TRBV15; the D is unclear. V dropped 0 bases and J dropped 0 bases, with 8 bases sitting between them. Germline V gene data show CDR1 as LNHNV and CDR2 as YYDKDF (reference sequence). This CDR3 has 15 amino acids. The CDR3 DNA is TGTGCCACCAGCAGAGATTGGGCTTACCAAGAGACCCAGTACTTC. Translated, it gives CATSRDWAYQETQYF.

In this sample, this clone turned up many times. J is TRBJ2-7 and V is TRBV18; 9 positions agree with TRBD1. There are 16 residues in the CDR3. The V gene's germline CDR1 is KGHSH and CDR2 LQKENI. J lost 5 bases, V lost 0 bases, and 8 bases had no gene match. The CDR3 DNA is TGTGCCAGCTCACCACCAAATGGGGGACAGGGAGACGAGCAGTACTTC. Translated, it gives CASSPPNGGQGDEQYF.

The chain combines TRBV5-1 with TRBJ1-6; possible D gene TRBD1, 5 bases. This CDR3 is built from 15 residues. Germline V gene sequence: CDR1 SGHRS, CDR2 YFSETQ. The V gene lost 0 bases and the J gene lost 7 bases, with 11 bases spanning the gap. The CDR3 reads CASSLVGGINSPLHF. The CDR3 DNA follows: TGCGCCAGCAGCTTGGTTGGGGGTATCAATTCACCCCTCCACTTT.

The chain carries TRBV5-1 and TRBJ1-6; 7 nucleotides line up with TRBD1. Germline trimming cut 2 bases from V and 6 bases from J; bases unmatched to any gene: 8. The V gene's germline CDR1 is SGHRS and CDR2 YFSETQ. This CDR3 has 16 residues. The CDR3 protein is CASSLQGTRGNSPLHF. CDR3 coding DNA: TGCGCCAGCAGCTTACAGGGGACGCGTGGTAATTCACCCCTCCACTTT.

This chain connects TRBV9 to TRBJ2-6; 10 positions agree with TRBD1. In germline, CDR1 is SGDLS, CDR2 YYNGEE. CDR3 size: 19 residues. V was clipped by 0 bases and J by 1 base; unmatched bases: 7. This chain's CDR3 is CASSVAHGTGVSGANVLTF. CDR3 in DNA: TGTGCCAGCAGCGTAGCCCACGGGACAGGGGTATCTGGGGCCAACGTCCTGACTTTC. The whole variable domain, remainder taken from reference TRBV9 and TRBJ2-6, is DSGVTQTPKHLITATGQRVTLRCSPRSGDLSVYWYQQSLDQGLQFLIQYYNGEERAKGNILERFSAQQFPDLHSELNLSSLELGDSALYFCASSVAHGTGVSGANVLTFGAGSRLTVL.

This chain joins TRBV27 and TRBJ2-7; 8 positions match TRBD1. CDR3 length equals 16 residues. J was trimmed by 0 bases and V by 5 bases; bases with no gene match: 9. Germline CDR1 and CDR2: MNHEY and SMNVEV (reference sequence). The CDR3 nucleotides are TGTGCCAGCAGTATCACCGGGACAGGTTTCTCCTACGAGCAGTACTTC. Translation: CASSITGTGFSYEQYF.

This clone was recorded once. The chain couples TRBV25-1 to TRBJ2-3, with 7 positions matching TRBD1. J was trimmed by 6 bases and V by 4 bases; bases with no gene match: 10. From germline, CDR1 is MGHDK and CDR2 SYGVNS. The CDR3 covers 15 residues. CDR3 in amino acids: CASSVSDRESDTQYF. CDR3 DNA sequence: TGTGCCAGCAGTGTTTCCGACAGGGAATCGGATACGCAGTATTTT.

The gene calls are TRBV25-1 and TRBJ1-6; no definite D call. Germline assignment: CDR1 MGHDK and CDR2 SYGVNS. This CDR3 spans 14 amino acids. V gave up 3 bases and J gave up 11 bases, with 14 bases separating them. CDR3 sequence (DNA): TGTGCCAGCAGTGATCTGGATACCGGGGCACCCCTCCACTTT. It translates to CASSDLDTGAPLHF.

This clone was detected once. This chain uses TRBV7-2 with TRBJ2-3; 9 bases fit TRBD2. The CDR3 spans 15 residues. Germline values: CDR1 SGHTA, CDR2 FQGNSA. The ends lost 5 bases at V and 4 bases at J; junction bases unmatched: 7. DNA for the CDR3: TGTGCCAGCAGCACGCGGGGCGGGGGGGCAGATACGCAGTATTTT. This encodes CASSTRGGGADTQYF.

The chain combines TRBV11-2 with TRBJ2-5; 12 bases match TRBD1. Germline V gene sequence: CDR1 SGHAT, CDR2 FQNNGV. V shed 8 bases, J shed 3 bases, and the junction held 1 base outside the gene matches. This CDR3 comprises 13 residues. Here the CDR3 DNA reads TGTGCCAGCGGGACAGGGGGCGAAGAGACCCAGTACTTC. Residues: CASGTGGEETQYF.

The V call is TRBV4-1, the J call TRBJ1-4; a possible D gene is TRBD1 (5 bases). Germline lookup yields CDR1 MGHRA and CDR2 YSYEKL. This CDR3 comprises 18 residues. Trimming cost V 1 base and J 3 bases, with 18 bases left between them. The DNA of the CDR3 is TGCGCCAGCAGCCAAGTATTTGCAGGGACTTTAGCTAATGAAAAACTGTTTTTT. Its translation is CASSQVFAGTLANEKLFF.

The V call is TRBV25-1, the J call TRBJ1-4, with D maybe TRBD1 (5 bases). Germline CDR1 MGHDK, CDR2 SYGVNS. The CDR3 runs to 15 residues. V lost 1 base, J lost 5 bases, and 11 bases lay in between. The CDR3 sequence: CASSELGRGNEKLFF. The CDR3 nucleotides read TGTGCCAGCAGTGAATTGGGACGGGGGAATGAAAAACTGTTTTTT.

Note on this clone: Given a much more abundant clone one base away, this may be a read error. At the DNA level, this CDR3 is encoded by other sequences in the same sample as well. The chain has TRBV11-2 and TRBJ2-5, with D uncertain. The germline gives CDR1 SGHAT, CDR2 FQNNGV. This CDR3 is 11 amino acids long. V lost 2 bases and J 2 bases, leaving 0 bases between the germline ends. The CDR3 here is CASSLQETQYF. DNA for the CDR3: TGTGCCAGCAGCTTACAAGAGACCCAGTACTTC.

This clone came up a few times. The chain joins TRBV4-1 to TRBJ1-2, with D perhaps matching TRBD1 (6 bases). This CDR3 is 16 amino acids long. Germline CDR1 MGHRA, CDR2 YSYEKL. V was clipped by 0 bases and J by 5 bases, with 16 bases between them. CDR3 sequence reads: CASSQDSFRGPYGYTF. The CDR3 coding sequence is TGCGCCAGCAGCCAAGATTCATTCCGGGGGCCGTATGGCTACACCTTC.

The rearrangement uses TRBV10-2 and TRBJ2-5, with a weak D call TRBD1 (6 bases). This CDR3 region has 12 residues. Looked up from germline, CDR1 is WSHSY and CDR2 is SAAADI. V was clipped by 7 bases and J by 4 bases, with 10 bases between them. The CDR3 sequence is CASNRVGETQYF. The DNA for the CDR3 is TGCGCCAGCAACAGGGTTGGAGAGACCCAGTACTTC.

V and J are TRBV23-1 and TRBJ1-1; TRBD1 aligns across 11 bases. TRBV23-1 qualifies as an ORF whose function is uncertain. V lost 3 bases, J lost 0 bases, and 9 bases stayed unmatched. The CDR3 is made up of 18 amino acids. The CDR3 loop is CASSQSSGTGGVNTEAFF. Here the CDR3 DNA reads TGCGCCAGCAGTCAGTCCTCCGGGACAGGGGGAGTGAACACTGAAGCTTTCTTT.

This clone was detected only a few times. The chain uses TRBV29-1 and TRBJ1-1; D gene unclear. There are 14 residues in the CDR3. The germline V gene has CDR1 SQVTM and CDR2 ANQGSEA. V shed 6 bases and J shed 1 base, with 15 bases lying between them. This chain's CDR3 is CSVRNLLGNTEAFF. CDR3 in DNA: TGCAGCGTCCGAAATCTTTTAGGGAACACTGAAGCTTTCTTT.

V is TRBV25-1 and J is TRBJ1-4; no reliable D call. Trimming pared 5 bases from V and 3 bases from J, leaving 7 bases between. From germline, CDR1 is MGHDK and CDR2 SYGVNS. The CDR3 length is 13 residues. The CDR3 DNA is TGTGCCAGCAGTTGGTTGTCTAATGAAAAACTGTTTTTT. Amino acids: CASSWLSNEKLFF. Looking up the rest from reference TRBV25-1 and TRBJ1-4 gives the full variable domain: EADIYQTPRYLVIGTGKKITLECSQTMGHDKMYWYQQDPGMELHLIHYSYGVNSTEKGDLSSESTVSRIRTEHFPLTLESARPSHTSQYLCASSWLSNEKLFFGSGTQLSVL.